The sequence of this T cell receptor (beta chain) was determined in a study of blood T cell repertoires in COVID-19. Turning to the study itself: From the United States, Italy and Spain came samples of acute and convalescent COVID-19.

The method was immunoSEQ multiplex PCR; TCRdb's version includes in-frame clones alone and lacks a portion of them. The sample shows around 110,000 clones, around four fifths of them seen only once. Germline CDR1 SGDLS, CDR2 YYNGEE. J lost 1 base, V lost 0 bases, and 7 bases had no gene match. This CDR3 contains 17 residues. The chain has TRBV9 and TRBJ2-5; 9 bases match TRBD2. Sample: peripheral blood. The receptor was isolated from a man aged 25-45 years with acute or convalescent COVID-19. CDR3 sequence reads: CASSVAASGGSQETQYF. The CDR3 nucleotides read TGTGCCAGCAGCGTAGCCGCCAGCGGGGGGTCCCAAGAGACCCAGTACTTC.